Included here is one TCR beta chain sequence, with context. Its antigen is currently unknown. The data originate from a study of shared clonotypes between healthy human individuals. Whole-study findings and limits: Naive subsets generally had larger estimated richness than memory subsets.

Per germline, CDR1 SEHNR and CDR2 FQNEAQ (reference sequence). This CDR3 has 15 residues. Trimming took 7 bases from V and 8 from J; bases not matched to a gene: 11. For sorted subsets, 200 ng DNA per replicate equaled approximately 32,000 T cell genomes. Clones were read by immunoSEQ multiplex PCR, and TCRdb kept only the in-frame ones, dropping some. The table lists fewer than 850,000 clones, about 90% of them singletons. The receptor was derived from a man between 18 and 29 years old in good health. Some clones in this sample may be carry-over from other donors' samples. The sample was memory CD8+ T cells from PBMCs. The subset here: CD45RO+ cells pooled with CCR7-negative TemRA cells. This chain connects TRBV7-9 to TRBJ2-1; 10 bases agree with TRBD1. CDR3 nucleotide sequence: TGTGCCAGCAAAAAACCCGGGACAGGGGAGGATGAGCAGTTCTTC. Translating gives CASKKPGTGEDEQFF.